This T cell receptor (beta chain) was found in a study of early T cells in non-severe SARS-CoV-2 infection. Points on this clonotype: With a much larger clone just one base away, this may be a read error.

The CDR3 loop spans 16 amino acids. Trimming cost V 4 bases and J 0 bases, with 13 bases left between them. Per the germline V gene, CDR1 is SNHLY and CDR2 is FYNNEI. From the 5' RACE reads, TCRdb called clonotypes with MiXCR, one entry per CDR3 protein. The sample has 75,000 to 100,000 distinct CDR3 sequences, approximately 17% seen once; the top ten hold about 1.3%. Sequencing was done on a sample of whole blood. The rearrangement joins TRBV2 to TRBJ1-3, with D unresolved. This TCR was recovered from an adult who was a healthcare worker with PCR-confirmed SARS-CoV-2 infection or an uninfected control (not recorded which). The CDR3 region is CASSVALGISGNTIYF. As DNA, the CDR3 is TGTGCCAGCAGTGTAGCGTTGGGGATCTCTGGAAACACCATATATTTT.